Below are 11 T cell receptor beta chains sequenced from a single sample in a study of shared clonotypes between healthy human individuals. Generated by immunoSEQ multiplex PCR, the TCRdb table keeps only in-frame clones and is missing some. The data contain roughly 2.5 million clones, around nine tenths of them seen just once; the ten biggest clones take up over 0.12%. Source material: naive CD4+ T cells sorted from blood. This sample's subset: CD45RA+ positively selected. The source is a man younger than 35 in good health.

The rearrangement links TRBV28 to TRBJ2-7; D call uncertain. CDR3 length: 14 residues. Germline CDR1 and CDR2: MDHEN and SYDVKM. The ends were cut back, 3 bases at V and 3 bases at J, with 12 bases in the middle. CDR3 in DNA: TGTGCCAGCAGTTTGGGCCCAGCATACTACGAGCAGTACTTC. Encoded protein: CASSLGPAYYEQYF.

V is TRBV5-4 and J is TRBJ2-3; the D call may be TRBD1 or TRBD2 (6 bases each). This CDR3 region has 14 residues. CDR1 is SGHNT, CDR2 YYREEE, per germline (reference sequence). The V end lost 2 bases, the J end lost 9 bases, and 16 bases lay between the germline ends. CDR3 DNA sequence: TGTGCCAGCAGCTTAGAGGGGGGAATTATCACGCAGTATTTT. Protein: CASSLEGGIITQYF.

The V and J genes are TRBV4-2 and TRBJ1-3; TRBD1 is a possible D gene (5 bases). Germline CDR1 and CDR2: LGHNA and YNFKEQ. This CDR3 is 13 amino acids long. V was clipped by 0 bases and J by 11 bases, with 11 bases between them. Written as DNA, the CDR3 is TGTGCCAGCAGCCAAGAGAGGGACTACTCCATATATTTT. Translation gives CASSQERDYSIYF.

This chain joins TRBV28 and TRBJ1-1; D ambiguous. CDR1 MDHEN and CDR2 SYDVKM come from the germline V gene. The CDR3 loop spans 12 amino acids. V dropped 2 bases and J dropped 5 bases, with 6 bases sitting between them. In DNA, the CDR3 is TGTGCCAGCAGTTTAAGGCCGACTGAAGCTTTCTTT. Its translation: CASSLRPTEAFF.

This clone appeared a single time. This chain links TRBV28 with TRBJ1-6; D is unresolved. Germline assignment: CDR1 MDHEN and CDR2 SYDVKM. The CDR3 totals 13 residues. V was cut by 4 bases and J by 8 bases, with 9 bases left in between. CDR3 in amino acids: CASSSPGDSPLHF. Written as DNA, the CDR3 is TGTGCCAGCAGTTCGCCCGGGGATTCACCCCTCCACTTT.

The CDR3 nucleotides are TGCGCCAGCAGCCAAGTGGCGGGAGGGCCTAGAGAGCAGTACTTC. Translated, it gives CASSQVAGGPREQYF. The chain couples TRBV4-1 to TRBJ2-5; 9 nucleotides line up with TRBD2. In germline, CDR1 is MGHRA, CDR2 YSYEKL. The V gene end was trimmed by 1 base and the J gene end by 11 bases; junction bases not matched to a gene: 11. The CDR3 is made up of 15 amino acids.

The chain couples TRBV10-2 to TRBJ1-3; D is possibly TRBD1 (6 bases). Trimming cost V 0 bases and J 3 bases, with 12 bases left between them. Germline CDR1 and CDR2: WSHSY and SAAADI. The CDR3 is 16 residues long. The DNA for the CDR3 is TGCGCCAGCAGTGAGTCGTACAGGGATGTTGGAAACACCATATATTTT. Translating gives CASSESYRDVGNTIYF.

This clone was observed once. The V and J genes are TRBV4-3 and TRBJ2-7; 10 nucleotides line up with TRBD1. CDR1 and CDR2 (germline): LGHNA, YSLEER. This CDR3 is 15 amino acids long. J lost 3 bases, V lost 0 bases, and 2 bases had no gene match. The CDR3 reads CASSQDWDRGYEQYF. In DNA, the CDR3 is TGCGCCAGCAGCCAAGATTGGGACAGGGGCTACGAGCAGTACTTC.

J is TRBJ2-5 and V is TRBV28; TRBD2 aligns across 7 bases. CDR3 size: 14 residues. The V gene's germline CDR1 is MDHEN and CDR2 SYDVKM. V gave up 3 bases and J gave up 2 bases; unmatched junction bases: 3. The DNA of the CDR3 is TGTGCCAGCAGTTTTTCAGCGGGGCAAGAGACCCAGTACTTC. It specifies CASSFSAGQETQYF.

The rearrangement links TRBV10-2 to TRBJ1-1; possible D gene TRBD1, 5 bases. Trimming removed 0 bases at V and 3 bases at J, with 14 bases between. The germline V gene has CDR1 WSHSY and CDR2 SAAADI. The CDR3 contains 16 residues. The CDR3 DNA follows: TGCGCCAGCAGTGAGTCGATGCGGGGACCGGACACTGAAGCTTTCTTT. Its protein is CASSESMRGPDTEAFF.

The V and J genes are TRBV27 and TRBJ1-3, with 9 nucleotides matching TRBD1. Germline CDR1 and CDR2: MNHEY and SMNVEV (reference sequence). This CDR3 is 15 amino acids long. The trim removed 5 bases at V and 1 base at J, leaving 3 bases unmatched. The CDR3 reads CASSLQGASGNTIYF. Written as DNA, the CDR3 is TGTGCCAGCAGTCTACAGGGGGCTTCTGGAAACACCATATATTTT.